The source of this T cell receptor (beta chain) is a study of radiotherapy plus CTLA-4 blockade in lung cancer. The V end lost 0 bases, the J end lost 1 base, and 14 bases lay between the germline ends. Germline CDR1 SGDLS, CDR2 YYNGEE. The CDR3 is made up of 16 amino acids. Profiled with immunoSEQ multiplex PCR; TCRdb holds only in-frame clones, not every one. The sample lists about 39,000 clones, nearly 80% occurring once. In the case of this clone: The antigen remains unidentified.

Study-wide findings and caveats: In blood, TCR clones derived from the tumor expanded after radiotherapy plus ipilimumab.

The sample was peripheral blood, taken from a patient treated with radiotherapy plus ipilimumab. This clonotype originated in a human donor with non-small cell lung cancer that progressed on radiotherapy plus ipilimumab. The rearrangement links TRBV9 to TRBJ2-7; D might be TRBD2 (7 bases). The CDR3, as DNA: TGTGCCAGCAGCGTAGCCGGGGGGACATCATCCTACGAGCAGTACTTC. Amino acid sequence: CASSVAGGTSSYEQYF.